Below, 5 T cell receptor beta chains from the same sample are listed, as sequenced in a study of blood T cell repertoires in COVID-19. Only in-frame clones appear in the TCRdb table, and some are missing; sequencing was by immunoSEQ multiplex PCR. The table has about 91,000 clones, more than 75% seen once. Sample: peripheral blood. All receptors derive from a man between 45 and 60 years old with active or convalescent COVID-19.

The chain couples TRBV19 to TRBJ2-2; 7 bases map to TRBD1. This CDR3 region has 15 residues. V dropped 5 bases and J dropped 6; count of bases not matched to a gene: 9. The V gene's germline CDR1 is LNHDA and CDR2 SQIVND (reference sequence). The CDR3 coding sequence is TGTGCCAGTAGTCCCTCGACAGGGACGTCCGGGGAGCTGTTTTTT. Its protein is CASSPSTGTSGELFF.

The chain uses TRBV19 and TRBJ1-5; D may be TRBD1 (6 bases). Germline V gene sequence: CDR1 LNHDA, CDR2 SQIVND (reference sequence). Trimming pared 6 bases from V and 1 base from J, leaving 13 bases between. The CDR3 spans 15 residues. The CDR3 region has the DNA TGTGCCAGTAGAACAACAGGGTTCAGCAATCAGCCCCAGCATTTT. Translation gives CASRTTGFSNQPQHF.

This chain joins TRBV19 and TRBJ1-1, with TRBD1 identical over 8 bases. The CDR3 runs 14 residues. The germline CDR1 and CDR2 sequences are LNHDA and SQIVND (reference sequence). The trim removed 7 bases at V and 6 bases at J, leaving 10 bases unmatched. Here the CDR3 reads CASTPDRVTPEAFF. DNA of the CDR3: TGTGCCAGTACCCCGGACAGGGTGACTCCTGAAGCTTTCTTT.

This sequence joins TRBV5-1 and TRBJ2-7; weak D call: TRBD1 (6 bases). Germline-derived CDR1 and CDR2 are SGHRS and YFSETQ. Trimming removed 6 bases at V and 6 bases at J, with 13 bases between. This CDR3 is built from 12 residues. DNA of the CDR3: TGCGCCAGCAACGACAGGAACTCCGAGCAGTACTTC. It translates to CASNDRNSEQYF.

This chain links TRBV27 with TRBJ2-1; D might be TRBD2 (7 bases). Trimming took off 6 bases at V and 6 bases at J, with 21 bases between the two ends. Germline-derived CDR1 and CDR2 are MNHEY and SMNVEV (reference sequence). The CDR3 contains 16 residues. The DNA for the CDR3 is TGTGCCAGCAGCTACCGGGGGGCTAGGTATGGCAATGAGCAGTTCTTC. It translates to CASSYRGARYGNEQFF.